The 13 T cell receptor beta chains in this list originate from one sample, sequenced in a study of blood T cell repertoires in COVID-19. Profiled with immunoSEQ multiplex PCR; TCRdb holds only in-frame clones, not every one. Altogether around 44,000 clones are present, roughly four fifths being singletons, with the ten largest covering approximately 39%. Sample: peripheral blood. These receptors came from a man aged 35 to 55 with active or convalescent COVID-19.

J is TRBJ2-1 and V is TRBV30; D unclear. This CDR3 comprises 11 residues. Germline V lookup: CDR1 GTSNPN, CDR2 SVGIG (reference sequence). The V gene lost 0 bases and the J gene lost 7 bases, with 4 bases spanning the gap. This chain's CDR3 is CAWSVLNEQFF. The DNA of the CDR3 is TGTGCCTGGAGTGTACTAAATGAGCAGTTCTTC.

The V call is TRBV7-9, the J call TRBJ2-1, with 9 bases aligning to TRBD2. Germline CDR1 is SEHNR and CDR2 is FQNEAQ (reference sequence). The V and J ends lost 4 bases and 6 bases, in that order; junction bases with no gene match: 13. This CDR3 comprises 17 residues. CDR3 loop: CASSSELGLARANEQFF. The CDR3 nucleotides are TGTGCCAGCAGCTCCGAACTCGGACTAGCGAGGGCCAATGAGCAGTTCTTC. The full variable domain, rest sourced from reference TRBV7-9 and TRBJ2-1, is DTGVSQNPRHKITKRGQNVTFRCDPISEHNRLYWYRQTLGQGPEFLTYFQNEAQLEKSRLLSDRFSAERPKGSFSTLEIQRTEQGDSAMYLCASSSELGLARANEQFFGPGTRLTVL.

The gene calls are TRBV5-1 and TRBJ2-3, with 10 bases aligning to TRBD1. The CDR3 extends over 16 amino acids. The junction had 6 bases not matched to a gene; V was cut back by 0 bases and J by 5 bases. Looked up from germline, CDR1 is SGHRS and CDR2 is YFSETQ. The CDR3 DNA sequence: TGCGCCAGCAGCTTGGCGACAGGGGGCGGTGGAGATACGCAGTATTTT. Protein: CASSLATGGGGDTQYF.

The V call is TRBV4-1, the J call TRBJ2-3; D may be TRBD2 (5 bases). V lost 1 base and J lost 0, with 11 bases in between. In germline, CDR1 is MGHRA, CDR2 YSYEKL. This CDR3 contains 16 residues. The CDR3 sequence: CASSQVVRGSTDTQYF. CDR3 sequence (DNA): TGCGCCAGCAGCCAAGTAGTGCGCGGGAGCACAGATACGCAGTATTTT.

The CDR3 spells CASSVGQTSGNTIYF. The CDR3 region has the DNA TGTGCCAGCAGCGTGGGACAGACCTCTGGAAACACCATATATTTT. The J gene is TRBJ1-3, the V gene TRBV11-2; 7 bases line up with TRBD1. The V segment lost 5 bases and the J segment 0 bases; nucleotides outside the gene matches: 4. There are 15 residues in the CDR3. Per the germline V gene, CDR1 is SGHAT and CDR2 is FQNNGV.

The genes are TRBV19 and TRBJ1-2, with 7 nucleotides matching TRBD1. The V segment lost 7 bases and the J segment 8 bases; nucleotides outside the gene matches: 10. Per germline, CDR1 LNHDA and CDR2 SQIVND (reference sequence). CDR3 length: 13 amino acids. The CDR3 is CASNNERGRGYTF. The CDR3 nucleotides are TGTGCCAGTAACAACGAGAGGGGGCGCGGCTACACCTTC. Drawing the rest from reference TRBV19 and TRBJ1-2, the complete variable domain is DGGITQSPKYLFRKEGQNVTLSCEQNLNHDAMYWYRQDPGQGLRLIYYSQIVNDFQKGDIAEGYSVSREKKESFPLTVTSAQKNPTAFYLCASNNERGRGYTFGSGTRLTVV.

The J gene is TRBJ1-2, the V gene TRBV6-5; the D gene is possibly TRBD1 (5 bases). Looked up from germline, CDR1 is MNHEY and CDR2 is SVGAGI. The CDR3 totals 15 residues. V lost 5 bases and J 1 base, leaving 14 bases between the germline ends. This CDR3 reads CASSQGFAFNYGYTF. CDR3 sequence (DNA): TGTGCCAGCAGTCAGGGATTTGCCTTTAACTATGGCTACACCTTC.

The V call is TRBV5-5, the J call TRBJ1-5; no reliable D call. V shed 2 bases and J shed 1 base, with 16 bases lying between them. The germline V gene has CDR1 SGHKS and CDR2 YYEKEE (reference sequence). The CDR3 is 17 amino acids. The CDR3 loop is CASSLILTTGSNQPQHF. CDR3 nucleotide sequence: TGTGCCAGCAGCTTAATTCTTACCACCGGGAGCAATCAGCCCCAGCATTTT. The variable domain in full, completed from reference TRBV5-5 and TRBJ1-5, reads DAGVTQSPTHLIKTRGQQVTLRCSPISGHKSVSWYQQVLGQGPQFIFQYYEKEERGRGNFPDRFSARQFPNYSSELNVNALLLGDSALYLCASSLILTTGSNQPQHFGDGTRLSIL.

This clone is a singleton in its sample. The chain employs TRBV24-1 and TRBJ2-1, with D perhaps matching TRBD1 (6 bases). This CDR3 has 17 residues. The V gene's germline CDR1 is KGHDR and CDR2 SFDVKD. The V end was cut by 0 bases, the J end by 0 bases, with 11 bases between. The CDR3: CATSDLGQSVSYNEQFF. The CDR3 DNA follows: TGTGCCACCAGTGATTTGGGACAGTCCGTCTCCTACAATGAGCAGTTCTTC.

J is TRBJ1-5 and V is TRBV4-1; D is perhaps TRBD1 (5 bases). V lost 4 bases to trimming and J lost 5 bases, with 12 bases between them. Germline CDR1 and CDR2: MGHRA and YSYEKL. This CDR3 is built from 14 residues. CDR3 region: CASSPTVEYQPQHF. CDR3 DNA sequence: TGCGCCAGCAGCCCGACAGTTGAGTATCAGCCCCAGCATTTT.

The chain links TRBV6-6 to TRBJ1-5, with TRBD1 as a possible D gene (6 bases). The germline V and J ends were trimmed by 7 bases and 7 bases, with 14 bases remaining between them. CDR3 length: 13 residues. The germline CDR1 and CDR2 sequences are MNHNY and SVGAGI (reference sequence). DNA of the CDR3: TGTGCCAGCAACGTACAGGGATCGCAGCCCCAGCATTTT. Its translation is CASNVQGSQPQHF.

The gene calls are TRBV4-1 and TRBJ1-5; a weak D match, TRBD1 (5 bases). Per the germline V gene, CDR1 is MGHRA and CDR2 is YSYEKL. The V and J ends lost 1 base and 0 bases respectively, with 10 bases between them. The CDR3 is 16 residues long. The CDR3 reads CASSQGYDSSNQPQHF. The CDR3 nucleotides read TGCGCCAGCAGCCAAGGGTACGACAGTAGCAATCAGCCCCAGCATTTT.

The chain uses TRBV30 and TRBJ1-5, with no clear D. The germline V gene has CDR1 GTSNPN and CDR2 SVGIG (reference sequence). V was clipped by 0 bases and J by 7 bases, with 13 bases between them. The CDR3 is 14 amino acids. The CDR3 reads CAWSVPGGSQPQHF. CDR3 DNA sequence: TGTGCCTGGAGTGTACCGGGAGGGTCCCAGCCCCAGCATTTT. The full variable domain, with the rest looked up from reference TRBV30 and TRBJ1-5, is SQTIHQWPATLVQPVGSPLSLECTVEGTSNPNLYWYRQAAGRGLQLLFYSVGIGQISSEVPQNLSASRPQDRQFILSSKKLLLSDSGFYLCAWSVPGGSQPQHFGDGTRLSIL.